A single T cell receptor beta chain is shown here with its context. Its matching antigen is unknown. An end of the junction differs from the germline gene, which may be a read error. This entry comes from a study of T cell repertoires in cytomegalovirus infection. For the study at large: Based on public TCR beta signatures, there were indications of CMV infection and of a matching HLA type.

TCRdb re-derived calls from the reads in MiXCR, one entry per CDR3 protein. The data contain 450,000 to 550,000 distinct CDR3 sequences, 15% to 20% of them singletons. Points from the study as a whole: The ex vivo response was dominated by HLA-C-restricted CMV-specific TCR beta clonotypes.

CDR1 is LGHDT, CDR2 YNNKEL, per germline (reference sequence). The CDR3 length is 16 residues. The specimen was CD8+ T cells from PBMCs. V is TRBV3-1 and J is TRBJ2-2; 8 bases align to TRBD2. The clonotype was recovered from a human donor in good health (CMV status not recorded). Some clones in this sample may be carry-over from other donors' samples. The CDR3, as DNA: TGTGCCAGCACCCAAAGCGGGGGAAGGTACACCGGGGAGCTGTTTTTT. Amino acid sequence: CASTQSGGRYTGELFF.